Included here is one TCR beta chain sequence, with context. Its antigen is not identified. Amplification targeted TCR beta CDR3 regions from RNA transcripts. A set of HTBI primers served as the primers for a first-round RT-PCR of the TCR CDR3. TCRdb independently ran MiXCR on the multiplex PCR reads; one entry per CDR3 protein. The sample lists about 300,000 distinct CDR3 sequences; roughly 20% were seen once. The CDR3 covers 15 residues. The germline gives CDR1 SNHLY, CDR2 FYNNEI. The V segment lost 6 bases and the J segment 8 bases; nucleotides outside the gene matches: 10. Individuals with ophthalmopathy presented a Clinical Activity Score of at least 3, a NOSPECS grade of at least 4 and a duration under 3 months. This record belongs to a study of T cells in Graves' hyperthyroidism and ophthalmopathy. Study conclusions and caveats: Among clonotypes expanded in thyroid above 0.001, most were also found in blood. Ophthalmopathy got predicted by the model a median about 6.7 months before its onset.

This receptor was identified in a man aged 45 to 65 with Graves' ophthalmopathy. The sequenced sample was blood. This chain connects TRBV2 to TRBJ2-1, with TRBD2 matching over 10 bases. The CDR3 sequence: CASRRSLAGEHEQFF. For the CDR3, the DNA is TGTGCCAGCAGGAGGAGCCTAGCGGGGGAACATGAGCAGTTCTTC.